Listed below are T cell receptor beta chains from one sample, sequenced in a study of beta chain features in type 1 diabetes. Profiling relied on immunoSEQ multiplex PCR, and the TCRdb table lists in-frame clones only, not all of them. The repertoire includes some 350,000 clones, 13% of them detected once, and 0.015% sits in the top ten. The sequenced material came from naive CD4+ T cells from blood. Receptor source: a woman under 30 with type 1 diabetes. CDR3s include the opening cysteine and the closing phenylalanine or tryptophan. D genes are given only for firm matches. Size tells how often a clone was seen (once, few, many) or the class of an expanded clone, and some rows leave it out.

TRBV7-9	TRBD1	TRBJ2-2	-	CASSPGQTNTGELFF	TGTGCCAGCAGCCCGGGACAGACGAACACCGGGGAGCTGTTTTTT
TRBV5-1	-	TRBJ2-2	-	CANGLKRPGELFF	TGCGCCAACGGTCTTAAGCGGCCCGGGGAGCTGTTTTTT
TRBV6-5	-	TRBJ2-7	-	CASSPRRDSYEQYF	TGTGCCAGCAGCCCCCGCAGGGACTCCTACGAGCAGTACTTC
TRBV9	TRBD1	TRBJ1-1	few	CASSVGQYTEAFF	TGTGCCAGCAGCGTGGGACAGTACACTGAAGCTTTCTTT
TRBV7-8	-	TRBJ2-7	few	CASSLRGSREQYF	TGTGCCAGCAGCTTAAGGGGATCCAGGGAGCAGTACTTC
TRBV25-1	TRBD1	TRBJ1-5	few	CASSEPRKGGPNQPQHF	TGTGCCAGCAGTGAGCCACGTAAAGGGGGCCCCAATCAGCCCCAGCATTTT
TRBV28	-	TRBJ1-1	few	CASSLILQAAFF	TGTGCCAGCAGTTTAATTCTCCAGGCGGCTTTCTTT
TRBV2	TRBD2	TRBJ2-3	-	CASSPGLALDTQYF	TGTGCCAGCAGTCCGGGACTAGCACTTGATACGCAGTATTTT
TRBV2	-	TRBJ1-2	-	CARNDRTNYGYTF	TGTGCCAGGAATGACAGGACGAACTATGGCTACACCTTC
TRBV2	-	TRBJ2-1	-	CASRESSYNEQFF	TGTGCCAGCAGAGAGAGCTCCTACAATGAGCAGTTCTTC
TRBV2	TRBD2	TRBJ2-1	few	CASRGTTPRRSYNEQFF	TGTGCCAGCAGAGGGACTACCCCCCGTCGTTCCTACAATGAGCAGTTCTTC
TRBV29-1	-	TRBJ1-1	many	CSVDHRVARDTEAFF	TGCAGCGTTGACCACAGGGTGGCGAGGGACACTGAAGCTTTCTTT
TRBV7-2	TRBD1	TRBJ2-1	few	CASSSGQSLYNEQFF	TGTGCCAGCAGCTCGGGACAGTCTCTCTACAATGAGCAGTTCTTC
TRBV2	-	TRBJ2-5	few	CASRPPRDQETQYF	TGTGCCAGCAGGCCCCCGAGGGACCAAGAGACCCAGTACTTC
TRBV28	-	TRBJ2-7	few	CASSPPALGQRWQYF	TGTGCCAGCAGTCCTCCCGCACTGGGGCAGCGTTGGCAGTACTTC
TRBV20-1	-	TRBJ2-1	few	CSARVANEQFF	TGCAGTGCTAGAGTGGCTAATGAGCAGTTCTTC
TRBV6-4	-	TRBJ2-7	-	CASSTLARRYF	TGTGCCAGCAGCACCCTAGCGCGCCGGTACTTC
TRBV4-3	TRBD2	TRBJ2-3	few	CASSHVGMAGGSTDTQYF	TGCGCCAGCAGCCACGTGGGGATGGCGGGAGGGAGCACAGATACGCAGTATTTT
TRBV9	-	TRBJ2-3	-	CASSQDLTHTDTQYF	TGTGCCAGCAGCCAGGATCTTACGCACACAGATACGCAGTATTTT
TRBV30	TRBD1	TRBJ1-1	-	CAWTKVGQGDTEAFF	TGTGCCTGGACCAAGGTAGGACAGGGGGACACTGAAGCTTTCTTT
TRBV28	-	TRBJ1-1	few	CASSPTGGRAFF	TGTGCCAGCAGTCCCACCGGGGGTCGAGCTTTCTTT
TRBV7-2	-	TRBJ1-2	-	CASSRIGGGSYGYTF	TGTGCCAGCAGCCGAATTGGGGGCGGCAGCTATGGCTACACCTTC
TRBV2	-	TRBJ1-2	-	CASSAGGFYGYTF	TGTGCCAGCAGTGCAGGAGGATTCTATGGCTACACCTTC
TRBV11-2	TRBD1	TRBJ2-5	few	CASSLASGTGGWETQYF	TGTGCCAGCAGCTTAGCTTCCGGGACAGGGGGCTGGGAGACCCAGTACTTC
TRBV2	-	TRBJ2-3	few	CASSEATSSDTQYF	TGTGCCAGCAGTGAAGCCACATCCTCAGATACGCAGTATTTT
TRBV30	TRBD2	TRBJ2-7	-	CAWSSGGRGYEQYF	TGTGCCTGGAGTTCAGGCGGGAGAGGCTACGAGCAGTACTTC
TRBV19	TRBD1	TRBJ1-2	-	CASSPRQGPYGYTF	TGTGCCAGTAGTCCTCGACAGGGGCCCTACGGCTACACCTTC
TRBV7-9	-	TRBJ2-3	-	CASSPPTDTQYF	TGTGCCAGCAGCCCTCCCACAGATACGCAGTATTTT
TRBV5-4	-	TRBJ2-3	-	CASSRAGRSTDTQYF	TGTGCCAGCAGCAGGGCGGGACGAAGCACAGATACGCAGTATTTT
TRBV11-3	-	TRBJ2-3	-	CASSLDRVEDTQYF	TGTGCCAGCAGCTTAGATCGGGTAGAAGATACGCAGTATTTT
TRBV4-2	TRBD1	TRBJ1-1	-	CASSLRGRNTEAFF	TGTGCCAGCAGTCTCAGGGGGCGGAACACTGAAGCTTTCTTT
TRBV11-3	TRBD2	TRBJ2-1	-	CATETSGRNNEQFF	TGTGCCACCGAAACTAGCGGGAGGAACAATGAGCAGTTCTTC
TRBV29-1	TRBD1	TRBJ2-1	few	CSTEGAGGNEQFF	TGCAGCACTGAGGGGGCAGGGGGCAATGAGCAGTTCTTC
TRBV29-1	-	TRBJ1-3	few	CVTRGGAGNTIYF	TGCGTGACCCGAGGCGGAGCTGGAAACACCATATATTTT
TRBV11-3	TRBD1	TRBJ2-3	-	CASSGQGTDTQYF	TGTGCCAGCAGCGGACAGGGCACAGATACGCAGTATTTT
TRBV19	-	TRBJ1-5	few	CASSSTHSNQPQHF	TGTGCCAGTAGTAGCACACATAGCAATCAGCCCCAGCATTTT
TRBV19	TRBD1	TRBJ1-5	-	CASMRQGGGQPQHF	TGTGCCAGTATGCGACAGGGTGGTGGTCAGCCCCAGCATTTT
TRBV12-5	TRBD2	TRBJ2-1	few	CASGLVLGTSGPRSYNEQFF	TGTGCTAGTGGTTTGGTACTGGGGACTAGCGGACCCCGCTCCTACAATGAGCAGTTCTTC
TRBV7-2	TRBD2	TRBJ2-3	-	CASSLRPGLATDTQYF	TGTGCCAGCAGCCTAAGACCGGGACTAGCTACAGATACGCAGTATTTT
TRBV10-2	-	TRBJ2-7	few	CASSDPGSYEQYF	TGCGCCAGCAGTGACCCAGGTTCCTACGAGCAGTACTTC
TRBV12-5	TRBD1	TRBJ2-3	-	CASGPGQGTDTQYF	TGTGCTAGTGGTCCGGGACAGGGGACAGATACGCAGTATTTT
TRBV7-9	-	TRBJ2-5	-	CASTLRQGQETQYF	TGTGCCAGCACCTTGCGTCAGGGTCAGGAGACCCAGTACTTC
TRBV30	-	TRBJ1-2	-	CAWSLNYGYTF	TGTGCCTGGAGTCTGAACTATGGCTACACCTTC
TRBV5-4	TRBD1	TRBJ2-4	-	CASSLVQGARENIQYF	TGTGCCAGCAGCTTGGTTCAGGGGGCCAGGGAAAACATTCAGTACTTC
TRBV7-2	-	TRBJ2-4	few	CASSASTASDKNIQYF	TGTGCCAGCAGCGCCTCGACAGCATCGGACAAAAACATTCAGTACTTC
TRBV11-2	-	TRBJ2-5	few	CASSPLGAGIIETQYF	TGTGCCAGCAGCCCCCTGGGGGCTGGGATAATAGAGACCCAGTACTTC
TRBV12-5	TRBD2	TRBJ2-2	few	CASGLAGLAGSTGELFF	TGTGCTAGTGGTTTGGCCGGACTAGCGGGAAGCACCGGGGAGCTGTTTTTT
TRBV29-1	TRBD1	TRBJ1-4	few	CSVSGTGYEKLFF	TGCAGCGTCTCCGGGACAGGATATGAAAAACTGTTTTTT
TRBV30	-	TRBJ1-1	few	CAWSGGGWHTEAFF	TGTGCCTGGAGTGGTGGGGGGTGGCACACTGAAGCTTTCTTT
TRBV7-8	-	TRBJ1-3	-	CASSLSSGQLSGNTIYF	TGTGCCAGCAGCTTATCGTCCGGACAGCTCTCTGGAAACACCATATATTTT
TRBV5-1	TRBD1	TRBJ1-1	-	CASRRTGMNTEAFF	TGCGCCAGCAGGAGGACAGGAATGAATACTGAAGCTTTCTTT
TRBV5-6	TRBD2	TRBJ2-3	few	CASSSSLAGLPTDTQYF	TGTGCCAGCAGCTCCTCCTTAGCGGGGCTGCCCACAGATACGCAGTATTTT
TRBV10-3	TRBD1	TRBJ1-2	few	CATSGQGDYGYTF	TGTGCCACCAGTGGCCAGGGGGATTATGGCTACACCTTC
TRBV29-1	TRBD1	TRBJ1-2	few	CSVGQGARGYTF	TGCAGCGTCGGACAGGGGGCGCGGGGCTACACCTTC
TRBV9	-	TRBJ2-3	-	CASSVGAVFSDTQYF	TGTGCCAGCAGCGTAGGAGCGGTTTTCTCGGATACGCAGTATTTT